This is a list of T cell receptor beta chains from one sample in a study of blood T cell repertoires in COVID-19. Here immunoSEQ multiplex PCR was the method, and the copy in TCRdb shows in-frame clones only, minus some. The table lists 160,000 or so clones, around nine tenths of them singletons. Sample: peripheral blood. The receptors come from a woman between 70 and 85 years old with COVID-19, enrolled during active disease. Each CDR3 is given with its conserved first and last residue. Fields, in order: J gene, V gene, CDR3 protein.

TRBJ1-1,TRBV6-5,CASRNPGGGRTEAFF
TRBJ2-2,TRBV11-2,CASSNGQGYNTGELFF
TRBJ2-3,TRBV9,CASSVAGGEPDTQYF
TRBJ2-4,TRBV5-5,CASSSGLRTEGAKNIQYF
TRBJ1-3,TRBV9,CASSALGGIYGNTIYF
TRBJ1-5,TRBV19,CASRKDRGYNQPQHF
TRBJ1-5,TRBV11-3,CASSLVRLLPSELIRPQHF
TRBJ2-1,TRBV2,CASSARLAGAFYNEQFF
TRBJ2-5,TRBV5-5,CASSHMLDRRETQYF
TRBJ1-6,TRBV5-6,CASSGGQGATYNSPLHF
TRBJ1-6,TRBV19,CASGRGLLNSPLHF
TRBJ2-2,TRBV5-1,CASTPSGGAQNTGELFF
TRBJ1-5,TRBV18,CASSPAGPGSQPQHF
TRBJ2-7,TRBV11-2,CASSPSPAIYEQYF
TRBJ1-2,TRBV19,CASTLGYTF
TRBJ1-1,TRBV27,CASSLRIQGARTEAFF
TRBJ1-4,TRBV7-9,CASSSDRDRMSEKLFF
TRBJ2-7,TRBV6-5,CASSQDRGHREQYF
TRBJ1-2,TRBV13,CASSLSGRGAGYTF
TRBJ2-7,TRBV2,CASSESGAYEQYF
TRBJ1-4,TRBV18,CASSPGQGMGNEKLFF
TRBJ1-2,TRBV6-1,CASSEEITAPGGYTF